This passage covers 18 T cell receptor beta chains from one sample sequenced in a study of T cell responses to AZD1222 COVID-19 vaccine. TCRdb's copy holds only in-frame clones and misses some; the assay was immunoSEQ multiplex PCR. The sample carries fewer than 150,000 clones, approximately 90% recorded once. The specimen comprised peripheral blood, sampled on day 0 of AZD1222 vaccination. The receptor source for this set is an adult in good health.

V gene TRBV5-1 combines with J gene TRBJ1-4; D might be TRBD1 (5 bases). Per germline, CDR1 SGHRS and CDR2 YFSETQ. V lost 0 bases to trimming and J lost 7 bases, with 10 bases between them. The CDR3 length is 14 residues. The CDR3 here is CASSLGQGFEKLFF. CDR3 bases: TGCGCCAGCAGCTTGGGGCAGGGTTTTGAAAAACTGTTTTTT.

This rearrangement joins TRBV2 to TRBJ1-4; 8 bases are a match to TRBD1. CDR1 and CDR2 from the germline V gene are SNHLY and FYNNEI. This CDR3 has 15 amino acids. The trim removed 7 bases at V and 1 base at J, leaving 5 bases unmatched. The CDR3 DNA reads TGTGCCAGCACGCTACAGGGGGTAACTAATGAAAAACTGTTTTTT. It codes for CASTLQGVTNEKLFF.

The chain is built from TRBV7-2 and TRBJ1-5; the D is unclear. CDR3 length: 14 amino acids. Deletions cut 3 bases from V and 4 bases from J, with 10 bases between. Germline lookup yields CDR1 SGHTA and CDR2 FQGNSA. CDR3 in amino acids: CASSFLGRNQPQHF. The CDR3 nucleotides are TGTGCCAGCAGCTTCCTGGGAAGGAATCAGCCCCAGCATTTT.

This clone was detected once. V is TRBV5-5 and J is TRBJ1-1; D possibly corresponds to TRBD1 (6 bases). CDR1 and CDR2 from the germline V gene are SGHKS and YYEKEE (reference sequence). This CDR3 is built from 14 residues. V shed 0 bases and J shed 4 bases, with 10 bases lying between them. The CDR3: CASSLETGRTEAFF. The CDR3, as DNA: TGTGCCAGCAGCTTGGAGACAGGTCGCACTGAAGCTTTCTTT. Full variable domain (outside the CDR3, taken from reference TRBV5-5 and TRBJ1-1): DAGVTQSPTHLIKTRGQQVTLRCSPISGHKSVSWYQQVLGQGPQFIFQYYEKEERGRGNFPDRFSARQFPNYSSELNVNALLLGDSALYLCASSLETGRTEAFFGQGTRLTVV.

This clone occurred a few times. This CDR3 reads CATSDPGTSGLEKYF. The CDR3 DNA is TGTGCCACCAGTGACCCCGGGACTAGCGGGTTGGAGAAGTACTTC. V is TRBV24-1 and J is TRBJ2-7, with 12 bases matching TRBD2. After removal of 4 bases from V and 11 bases from J, the junction contained 11 bases not matched to a gene. The CDR3 length is 15 residues. Germline V lookup: CDR1 KGHDR, CDR2 SFDVKD.

The gene calls are TRBV4-2 and TRBJ2-2; D call uncertain. Per germline, CDR1 LGHNA and CDR2 YNFKEQ. This CDR3 region has 14 residues. Trimming cost V 2 bases and J 6 bases, with 10 bases left between them. CDR3 nucleotides: TGTGCCAGCAGCCAAAATTCGCTCTCCGGGGAGCTGTTTTTT. This gives the protein CASSQNSLSGELFF.

The chain joins TRBV4-1 to TRBJ2-3; maybe TRBD2 (5 bases). Trimming stripped 5 bases from V and 0 bases from J, with 9 bases between. Germline V gene sequence: CDR1 MGHRA, CDR2 YSYEKL. This CDR3 is 14 amino acids long. The CDR3 coding sequence is TGCGCCAGCAGCGTAACGGGGAGCACAGATACGCAGTATTTT. This sequence encodes CASSVTGSTDTQYF.

V usage is TRBV28 and J usage is TRBJ1-2; TRBD1 aligns across 7 bases. Trimming removed 5 bases from V and 4 bases from J; junction bases left unmatched: 10. The germline V gene encodes CDR1 MDHEN and CDR2 SYDVKM. The CDR3 has 15 residues. CDR3 bases: TGTGCCAGCAGTACCCCCGACAGGGAGAGCTATGGCTACACCTTC. This translates into CASSTPDRESYGYTF.

This chain uses TRBV9 with TRBJ2-7; D call uncertain. Germline assignment: CDR1 SGDLS and CDR2 YYNGEE. The CDR3 is made up of 11 amino acids. The ends were cut back, 4 bases at V and 7 bases at J, with 9 bases in the middle. CDR3 sequence: CASSKMGEQYF. The CDR3 DNA is TGTGCCAGCAGCAAAATGGGTGAGCAGTACTTC.

A single count supports this clone. CDR3 residues: CASSKGDGVSYEQYF. CDR3 sequence (DNA): TGTGCCAGCAGCAAAGGTGATGGGGTCTCCTACGAGCAGTACTTC. The chain couples TRBV21-1 to TRBJ2-7. TRBV21-1 is termed a pseudogene. The CDR3 runs 15 residues.

The rearrangement links TRBV2 to TRBJ2-1; tentative D call: TRBD2 (5 bases). This CDR3 region has 15 residues. The germline V gene encodes CDR1 SNHLY and CDR2 FYNNEI. The V end was cut by 1 base, the J end by 0 bases, with 7 bases between. CDR3 in amino acids: CASSEEGSSYNEQFF. The CDR3 coding sequence is TGTGCCAGCAGTGAAGAAGGGAGCTCCTACAATGAGCAGTTCTTC.

J is TRBJ2-1 and V is TRBV10-3, with TRBD2 identical over 14 bases. The V gene end was trimmed by 7 bases and the J gene end by 9 bases; junction bases not matched to a gene: 14. Germline CDR1 ENHRY, CDR2 SYGVKD. The CDR3 is 17 residues long. DNA of the CDR3: TGTGCCATCACGGCGTCGATGGGACTAGCGGGAGTGGGTGAGCAGTTCTTC. This translates into CAITASMGLAGVGEQFF.

The chain combines TRBV5-1 with TRBJ2-7; 7 bases line up with TRBD1. This CDR3 comprises 18 residues. CDR1 and CDR2 (germline): SGHRS, YFSETQ. Losses at the gene ends were 4 bases for V and 2 bases for J; bases not matched to a gene: 18. The CDR3: CASSPAPRVGDSAYEQYF. As DNA, the CDR3 is TGCGCCAGCAGCCCCGCCCCGAGAGTAGGGGACAGTGCCTACGAGCAGTACTTC. Full variable domain (rest looked up from reference TRBV5-1 and TRBJ2-7): KAGVTQTPRYLIKTRGQQVTLSCSPISGHRSVSWYQQTPGQGLQFLFEYFSETQRNKGNFPGRFSGRQFSNSRSEMNVSTLELGDSALYLCASSPAPRVGDSAYEQYFGPGTRLTVT.

The chain is built from TRBV28 and TRBJ2-6; TRBD2 is a possible D gene (6 bases). The CDR3 has 16 amino acids. The germline V and J ends were trimmed by 8 bases and 1 base, with 15 bases remaining between them. Germline CDR1 reads MDHEN; CDR2 reads SYDVKM. The CDR3 DNA is TGTGCCAGCCGCCCTCCCCGGGGGTCTGGGGCCAACGTCCTGACTTTC. Its translation: CASRPPRGSGANVLTF.

This rearrangement joins TRBV6-5 to TRBJ2-7; the D is unclear. The CDR3 length is 14 residues. In germline, CDR1 is MNHEY, CDR2 SVGAGI. Trimming cost V 0 bases and J 4 bases, with 10 bases left between them. The CDR3 DNA is TGTGCCAGCAGTTACTCCCAGATACGGTACGAGCAGTACTTC. Protein: CASSYSQIRYEQYF.

The CDR3 DNA reads TGTGCCAGCAGCCACACAGCAACTAATGAAAAACTGTTTTTT. Residues: CASSHTATNEKLFF. The rearrangement links TRBV3-1 (or the pseudogene TRBV3-2) to TRBJ1-4; no clear D gene. Per germline, CDR1 LGHDT and CDR2 YNNKEL (reference sequence). Deletions cut 3 bases from V and 0 bases from J, with 5 bases between. The CDR3 consists of 14 residues.

The rearrangement uses TRBV28 and TRBJ1-2; possible D gene TRBD1, 5 bases. This CDR3 has 13 amino acids. CDR1 and CDR2 (germline): MDHEN, SYDVKM. V dropped 3 bases and J dropped 8 bases, with 13 bases sitting between them. Here the CDR3 reads CASSFRQGRGYTF. The CDR3 coding sequence is TGTGCCAGCAGTTTCCGCCAGGGAAGGGGCTACACCTTC.

A few counts support this clone. The chain couples TRBV7-8 to TRBJ1-4; possibly TRBD1 for D (6 bases). CDR3 length: 15 residues. CDR1 SGHVS and CDR2 FQNEAQ come from the germline V gene. The V gene lost 1 base and the J gene lost 10 bases, with 16 bases spanning the gap. CDR3 amino acids: CASSLEARGNGKLFF. The CDR3 nucleotides read TGTGCCAGCAGCTTAGAGGCCAGGGGAAACGGAAAACTGTTTTTT.